The clone carrying this TCR beta chain was seen a few times. The protocol was immunoSEQ multiplex PCR, while the TCRdb copy is restricted to in-frame clones and leaves out a portion. The repertoire holds some 14,000 clones, with about 80% as singletons. The entry originates in a study of blood T cell repertoires in COVID-19. The receptor's source is a human donor in a cohort sampled during active COVID-19. Sequencing used peripheral blood.

CDR3 in amino acids: CASSSLTGLRGRGTREQYF. CDR3 DNA: TGTGCCAGCAGCTCACTCACCGGCCTCAGAGGGCGGGGGACTAGGGAGCAGTACTTC. The chain links TRBV5-6 to TRBJ2-7; TRBD2 matches at 8 bases. CDR3 length: 19 amino acids. Germline V lookup: CDR1 SGHDT, CDR2 YYEEEE. Trimming removed 3 bases from V and 7 bases from J; junction bases left unmatched: 24.